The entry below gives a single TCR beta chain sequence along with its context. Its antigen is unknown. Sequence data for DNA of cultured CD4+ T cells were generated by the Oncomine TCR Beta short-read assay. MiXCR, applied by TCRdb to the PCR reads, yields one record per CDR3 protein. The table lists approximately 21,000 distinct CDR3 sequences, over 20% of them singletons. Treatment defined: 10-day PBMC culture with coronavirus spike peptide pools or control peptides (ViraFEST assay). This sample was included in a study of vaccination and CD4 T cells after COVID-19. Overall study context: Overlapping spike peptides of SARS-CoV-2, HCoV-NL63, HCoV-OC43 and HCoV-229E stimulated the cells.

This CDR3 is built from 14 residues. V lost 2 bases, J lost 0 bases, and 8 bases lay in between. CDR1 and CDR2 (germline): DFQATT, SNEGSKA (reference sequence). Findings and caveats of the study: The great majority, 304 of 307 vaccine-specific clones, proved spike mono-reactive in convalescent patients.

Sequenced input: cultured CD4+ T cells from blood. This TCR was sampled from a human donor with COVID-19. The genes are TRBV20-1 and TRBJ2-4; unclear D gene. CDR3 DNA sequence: TGCAGTGCTAGACCACAGTTAGCCAAAAACATTCAGTACTTC. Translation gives CSARPQLAKNIQYF.